The entry below gives a single T cell receptor (beta chain) sequence along with its context. The data are from a study of long-term antiretroviral therapy in people with HIV. A v3.0 immunoSEQ assay was performed at survey level. Clones were sequenced by immunoSEQ multiplex PCR, and TCRdb holds only the in-frame ones, with some missing. The table records about 43,000 clones, approximately 94% of them present only once. The CDR3 totals 12 residues. V lost 0 bases to trimming and J lost 4 bases, with 6 bases between them. CDR1 is GTSNPN, CDR2 SVGIG, per germline (reference sequence). This receptor was obtained from a man aged 25-45 years with HIV. V and J are TRBV30 and TRBJ2-5; D is undetermined. The specimen comprised unsorted PBMCs, sampled approximately 9.5 years after starting antiretroviral therapy. The CDR3 nucleotides are TGTGCCTGGAGTGTTCTGATAGAGACCCAGTACTTC. This encodes CAWSVLIETQYF.